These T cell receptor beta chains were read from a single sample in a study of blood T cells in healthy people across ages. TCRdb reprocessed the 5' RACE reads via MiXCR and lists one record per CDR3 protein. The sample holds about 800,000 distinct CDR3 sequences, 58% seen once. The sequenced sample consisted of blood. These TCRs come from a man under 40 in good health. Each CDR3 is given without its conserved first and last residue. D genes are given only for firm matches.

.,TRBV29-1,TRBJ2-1,SVSGYEQF
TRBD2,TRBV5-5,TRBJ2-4,ASSLGGINIQY
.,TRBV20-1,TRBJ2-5,SARIAGRETQY
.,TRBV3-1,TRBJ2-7,ASSHTGSYEQY
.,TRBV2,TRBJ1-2,ASSEWRSNYGYT
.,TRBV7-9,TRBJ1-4,ASSLAGFDEKLF
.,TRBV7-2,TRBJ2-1,ASSPGTPGPNEQF
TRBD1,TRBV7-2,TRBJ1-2,ASSLGQGFSSYT
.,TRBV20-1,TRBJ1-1,SADTGMNTEAF
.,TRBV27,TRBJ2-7,ASSSLGTGFDEQY
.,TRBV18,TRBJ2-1,ASSPVVNNEQF
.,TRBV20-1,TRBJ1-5,SADTLYQPQH
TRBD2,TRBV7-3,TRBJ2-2,ASSLLAGVAGELF
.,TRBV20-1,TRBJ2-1,SASGGRNEQF
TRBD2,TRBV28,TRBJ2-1,ASRLRAGSSCNEQF
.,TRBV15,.,ATSRDHGVYEQY
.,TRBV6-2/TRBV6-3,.,ASSPRGGEQY
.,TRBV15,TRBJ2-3,ATSRTLDRGGTDTQY
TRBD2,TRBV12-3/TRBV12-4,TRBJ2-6,ASRPGLARPWGNSGANVLT
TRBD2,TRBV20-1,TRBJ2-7,SASKTSGSYEQY
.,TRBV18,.,ASSPNDYEQY
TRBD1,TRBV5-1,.,ASSPSGGWETQY
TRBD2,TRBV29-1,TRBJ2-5,SVAASGGSGTQY
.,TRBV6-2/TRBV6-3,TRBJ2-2,ATGPWARSTGELF
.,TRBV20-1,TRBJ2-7,SASLAFLSGEQY
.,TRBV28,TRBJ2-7,ASSFIQGYEQY
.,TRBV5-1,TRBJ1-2,ASSPDPLYGYT
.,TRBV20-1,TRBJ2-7,SARVVGRGSYEQY
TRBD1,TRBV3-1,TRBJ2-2,ASSQVLQGYTGELF
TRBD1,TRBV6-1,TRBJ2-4,ASSGRDSGNHKQY
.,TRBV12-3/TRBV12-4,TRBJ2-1,ASSLMGGQGIEQF
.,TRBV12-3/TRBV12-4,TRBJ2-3,ASSPLLKTSTDTQY
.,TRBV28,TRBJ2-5,ASSRLTVEAAQY
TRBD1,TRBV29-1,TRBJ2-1,SVRQGSNYNEQF
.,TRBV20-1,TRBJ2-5,SARLGTRQETQY
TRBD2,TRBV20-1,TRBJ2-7,SASRTSERYEQY
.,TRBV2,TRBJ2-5,ASRQDEETQY
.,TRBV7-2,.,ASSLAGTGVYEQY
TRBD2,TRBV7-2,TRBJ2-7,ASSRAGGGRYEQY
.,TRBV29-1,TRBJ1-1,SVQVRTEAF
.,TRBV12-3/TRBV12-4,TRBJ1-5,ASSLAHSQPQH